The 18 T cell receptor beta chains listed next were all sequenced from one sample in a study of shared clonotypes between healthy human individuals. Profiled with immunoSEQ multiplex PCR; TCRdb holds only in-frame clones, not every one. The data contain around 79,000 clones, roughly two thirds of them seen just once; the ten biggest clones take up around 52%. The source material was memory CD8+ T cells sorted from blood. Subset in this sample: CD45RO+ cells pooled with CCR7-negative TemRA cells. The receptors here all came from a man aged 30 to 45 in good health.

V and J are TRBV7-8 and TRBJ1-3, with a weak D call TRBD1 (5 bases). This CDR3 is built from 20 residues. CDR1 SGHVS and CDR2 FQNEAQ come from the germline V gene. Trimming took off 5 bases at V and 0 bases at J, with 26 bases between the two ends. CDR3 region: CASSLAGAGRDFFSGNTIYF. CDR3 bases: TGTGCCAGCAGCCTCGCCGGGGCAGGGAGGGATTTCTTCTCTGGAAACACCATATATTTT.

This clone was seen once. The chain is built from TRBV7-9 and TRBJ2-7, with D unresolved. Germline V lookup: CDR1 SEHNR, CDR2 FQNEAQ (reference sequence). CDR3 length equals 11 residues. The V end lost 7 bases, the J end lost 3 bases, and 7 bases lay between the germline ends. The CDR3 spells CASTPHYEQYF. The CDR3 DNA follows: TGTGCCAGCACCCCCCACTACGAGCAGTACTTC.

Here the CDR3 reads CASSRVNTGADTQYF. In nucleotides, the CDR3 is TGTGCCAGCTCCCGAGTAAACACGGGCGCAGATACGCAGTATTTT. The V and J genes are TRBV18 and TRBJ2-3; D is unresolved. Germline V gene sequence: CDR1 KGHSH, CDR2 LQKENI. V was pared by 6 bases and J by 4 bases, with 17 bases between. The CDR3 loop spans 15 amino acids.

V is TRBV7-6 and J is TRBJ2-7; D remains unclear. The CDR3 runs to 14 residues. V lost 4 bases, J lost 0 bases, and 10 bases lay in between. Germline V gives CDR1 SGHVS, CDR2 FNYEAQ. CDR3 DNA sequence: TGTGCCAGCAGCTCTTGGGCCTACTCCTACGAGCAGTACTTC. This encodes CASSSWAYSYEQYF.

The chain uses TRBV6-6 and TRBJ1-5; D is unclear. Per germline, CDR1 MNHNY and CDR2 SVGAGI (reference sequence). This CDR3 has 16 residues. V was shortened by 3 bases and J by 0 bases, with 12 bases between the two germline ends. The CDR3 sequence is CASSYWRMGSNQPQHF. The DNA for the CDR3 is TGTGCCAGCAGTTATTGGCGTATGGGTAGCAATCAGCCCCAGCATTTT.

The chain links TRBV4-2 to TRBJ2-7, with 7 bases matching TRBD2. This CDR3 comprises 17 residues. V shed 4 bases, J shed 2 bases, and the junction held 14 bases outside the gene matches. Germline CDR1 and CDR2: LGHNA and YNFKEQ. CDR3 in amino acids: CASSRRPESSGAYEQYF. CDR3 DNA: TGTGCCAGCAGCCGGCGTCCCGAGTCTAGCGGAGCCTACGAGCAGTACTTC.

This sequence joins TRBV11-2 and TRBJ2-3; TRBD2 matches 8 bases. Germline CDR1 SGHAT, CDR2 FQNNGV. Trimming cost V 7 bases and J 3 bases; bases outside gene matches: 3. The CDR3 sequence is 13 residues long. The CDR3 DNA is TGTGCCAGCACCTCTAGCGGGACAGATACGCAGTATTTT. Translation gives CASTSSGTDTQYF.

The rearrangement joins TRBV27 to TRBJ2-7; 8 positions match TRBD1. CDR3 length: 15 residues. Germline V CDR1 and CDR2: MNHEY, SMNVEV (reference sequence). With V trimmed by 3 bases and J by 11 bases, 15 bases remained unmatched. CDR3: CASSFVGTGQTEEYF. In DNA, the CDR3 is TGTGCCAGCAGTTTTGTGGGGACAGGTCAGACAGAAGAGTACTTC.

The CDR3 sequence: CASSAGLGVYEQYF. Here the CDR3 DNA reads TGTGCCAGCAGCGCGGGACTAGGAGTCTACGAGCAGTACTTC. V and J are TRBV9 and TRBJ2-7, with TRBD2 matching over 8 bases. Germline CDR1 SGDLS, CDR2 YYNGEE. There are 14 residues in the CDR3. J lost 3 bases, V lost 3 bases, and 5 bases had no gene match.

This clone turned up a few times. The chain joins TRBV7-9 to TRBJ2-1, with 13 bases matching TRBD2. CDR3 size: 18 residues. The V segment lost 3 bases and the J segment 8 bases; nucleotides outside the gene matches: 13. The germline V gene encodes CDR1 SEHNR and CDR2 FQNEAQ (reference sequence). CDR3 loop: CASSFPRRLAGGRDEQFF. The CDR3 nucleotides read TGTGCCAGCAGCTTCCCCCGCCGACTAGCGGGAGGCAGGGATGAGCAGTTCTTC.

In its sample, this clone ranks as medium-sized. The chain employs TRBV6-1 and TRBJ2-2; the match to TRBD1 covers 7 bases. The CDR3 loop spans 14 amino acids. Trimming took 3 bases from V and 3 from J; bases not matched to a gene: 1. Germline loops: CDR1 MNHNS, CDR2 SASEGT. CDR3 DNA sequence: TGTGCCAGCAGTGAGGGGACAGACACCGGGGAGCTGTTTTTT. Its translation is CASSEGTDTGELFF.

This clone has a single count. Within the sample, other DNA sequences also encode this same CDR3. The rearrangement joins TRBV9 to TRBJ2-7; TRBD1 agrees at 7 bases. There are 14 residues in the CDR3. Germline trimming cut 2 bases from V and 0 bases from J; bases unmatched to any gene: 2. CDR1 and CDR2 (germline): SGDLS, YYNGEE. The CDR3 spells CASSVGDSSYEQYF. CDR3 nucleotide sequence: TGTGCCAGCAGCGTGGGGGACAGCTCCTACGAGCAGTACTTC.

The chain recombines TRBV30 with TRBJ1-5; TRBD1 aligns across 7 bases. The CDR3 has 19 amino acids. Germline assignment: CDR1 GTSNPN and CDR2 SVGIG (reference sequence). V lost 2 bases to trimming and J lost 2 bases; unmatched junction nucleotides: 18. CDR3 in amino acids: CAWSRLSGTALGGNQPQHF. The CDR3 bases are TGTGCCTGGAGTCGCTTATCCGGGACAGCTCTTGGGGGCAATCAGCCCCAGCATTTT.

The V gene is TRBV9, the J gene TRBJ2-3; 7 nucleotides align to TRBD2. V gave up 3 bases and J gave up 0 bases; unmatched junction bases: 10. The CDR3 runs 17 residues. Looked up from germline, CDR1 is SGDLS and CDR2 is YYNGEE. DNA of the CDR3: TGTGCCAGCAGCGCCGGACTAGTGCGACTTAGCACAGATACGCAGTATTTT. Amino acids: CASSAGLVRLSTDTQYF.

This clone was counted only a few times. V gene TRBV28 combines with J gene TRBJ2-3; D remains ambiguous. CDR1 is MDHEN, CDR2 SYDVKM, per germline. This CDR3 is built from 14 residues. V lost 1 base and J 4 bases, leaving 9 bases between the germline ends. CDR3 protein: CASSLLSDPDTQYF. The CDR3 nucleotides are TGTGCCAGCAGTTTATTGTCAGACCCAGATACGCAGTATTTT. Filled out from reference TRBV28 and TRBJ2-3, the complete variable domain reads DVKVTQSSRYLVKRTGEKVFLECVQDMDHENMFWYRQDPGLGLRLIYFSYDVKMKEKGDIPEGYSVSREKKERFSLILESASTNQTSMYLCASSLLSDPDTQYFGPGTRLTVL.

The chain carries TRBV2 and TRBJ1-1; possibly TRBD1 for D (5 bases). The V and J ends lost 2 bases and 9 bases respectively, with 10 bases between them. The CDR3 has 12 amino acids. From germline, CDR1 is SNHLY and CDR2 FYNNEI. This CDR3 is CASSEWGTKAFF. The CDR3 bases are TGTGCCAGCAGTGAATGGGGGACGAAAGCTTTCTTT.

This sequence joins TRBV5-1 and TRBJ2-3, with 9 nucleotides matching TRBD2. Germline assignment: CDR1 SGHRS and CDR2 YFSETQ. The trim removed 3 bases at V and 1 base at J, leaving 0 bases unmatched. The CDR3 is 14 amino acids. The CDR3: CASSWTSGTDTQYF. CDR3 coding DNA: TGCGCCAGCAGCTGGACTAGCGGCACAGATACGCAGTATTTT.

This sequence joins TRBV7-9 and TRBJ2-1; D call uncertain. The CDR3 totals 13 residues. The V end was cut by 5 bases, the J end by 5 bases, with 10 bases between. Germline V gene data show CDR1 as SEHNR and CDR2 as FQNEAQ (reference sequence). This chain's CDR3 is CASSPLMDNEQFF. The CDR3 bases are TGTGCCAGCAGCCCCCTAATGGACAATGAGCAGTTCTTC.